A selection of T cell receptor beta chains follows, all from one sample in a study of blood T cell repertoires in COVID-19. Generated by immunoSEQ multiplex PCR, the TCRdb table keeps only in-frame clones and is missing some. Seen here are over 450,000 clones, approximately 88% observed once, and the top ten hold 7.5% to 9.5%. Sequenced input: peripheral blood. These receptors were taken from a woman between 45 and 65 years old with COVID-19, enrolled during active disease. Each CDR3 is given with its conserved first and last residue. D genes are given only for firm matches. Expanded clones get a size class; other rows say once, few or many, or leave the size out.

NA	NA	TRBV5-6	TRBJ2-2	TGTGCCAGCAGCTTGCTCAGTCCTACCGGGGAGCTGTTTTTT	CASSLLSPTGELFF
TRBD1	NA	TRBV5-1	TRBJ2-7	TGCGCCAGCAGCTTGGCAGCCCCCCCAGGGGGCGAGCAGTACTTC	CASSLAAPPGGEQYF
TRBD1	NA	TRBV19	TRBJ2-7	TGTGCCAGTAGTATCGCGGTCTTGGGACAGGGGGCGCGGGAGCAGTACTTC	CASSIAVLGQGAREQYF
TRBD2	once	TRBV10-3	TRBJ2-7	TGTGCCATCAGTGATCTCCGCGGGGGTAGCGGAATGTACGAGCAGTACTTC	CAISDLRGGSGMYEQYF
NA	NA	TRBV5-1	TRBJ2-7	TGCGCCAGCAGGGGCAGCCCGGGACACCAGAACTACGAGCAGTACTTC	CASRGSPGHQNYEQYF
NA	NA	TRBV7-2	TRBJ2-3	TGTGCCAGCAGCTTAGTTAGCCAGGGAACAGATACGCAGTATTTT	CASSLVSQGTDTQYF
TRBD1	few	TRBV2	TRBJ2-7	TGTGCCAGCGGCAATCCACGGACAGGCCTGAAATACGAGCAGTACTTC	CASGNPRTGLKYEQYF
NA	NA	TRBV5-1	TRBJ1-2	TGCGCCAGCAGCTTGGGGACAGATCGAGGTGGCTACACCTTC	CASSLGTDRGGYTF
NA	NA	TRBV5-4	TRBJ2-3	TGTGCCAGCAGCTTCGCAAACGGGGTAGGTGAGGATACGCAGTATTTT	CASSFANGVGEDTQYF
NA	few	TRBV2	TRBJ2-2	TGTGCCAGCAGTCCAGGGGAAAACACCGGGGAGCTGTTTTTT	CASSPGENTGELFF
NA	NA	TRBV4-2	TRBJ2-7	TGTGCCAGCAGCCAAGAGGAGACTGTTGCCTCCTACGAGCAGTACTTC	CASSQEETVASYEQYF
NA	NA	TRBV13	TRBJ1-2	TGTGCCAGCAGCTCAGGATCTCTCTATGGCTACACCTTC	CASSSGSLYGYTF
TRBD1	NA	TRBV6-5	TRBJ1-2	TGTGCCAGCAGTCGAGACAGGGATCGTGGCTACACCTTC	CASSRDRDRGYTF
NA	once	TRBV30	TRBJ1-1	TGTGCCTGCCCGAGAAGGGGGGGGACTGAAGCTTTCTTT	CACPRRGGTEAFF
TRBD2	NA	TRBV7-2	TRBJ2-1	TGTGCCAGCAGCCCCAGACTAGCGGGGGGCCCCTACAATGAGCAGTTCTTC	CASSPRLAGGPYNEQFF
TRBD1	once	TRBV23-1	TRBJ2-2	TGCGCCAGCAGTCATAGGGGGCGTTCCGGGGAGCTGTTTTTT	CASSHRGRSGELFF
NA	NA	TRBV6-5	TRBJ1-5	TGTGCCAGCAGTTACCGGACAGCACGGGGGCCCCAGCATTTT	CASSYRTARGPQHF
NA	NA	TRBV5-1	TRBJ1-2	TGCGCCAGCAGCTCGGGGGTCGTAGACTATGGCTACACCTTC	CASSSGVVDYGYTF
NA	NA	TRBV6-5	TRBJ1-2	TGTGCCAGCAGTTCGGTAGACAGGACCTATGGCTACACCTTC	CASSSVDRTYGYTF
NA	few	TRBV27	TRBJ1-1	TGTGCCAGCAGCCCCAATAGTCCATCCACTGAAGCTTTCTTT	CASSPNSPSTEAFF
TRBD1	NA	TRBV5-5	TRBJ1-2	TGTGCCAGCAGCCCGAGGACAGGGTTGGGCTATGGCTACACCTTC	CASSPRTGLGYGYTF
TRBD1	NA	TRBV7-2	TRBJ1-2	TGTGCCAGCAGTTCCGCAGGGGGCGGTGATGGCTACACCTTC	CASSSAGGGDGYTF
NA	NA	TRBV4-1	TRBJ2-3	TGCGCCAGCAGCCAAAACAGGGACCGCACAGATACGCAGTATTTT	CASSQNRDRTDTQYF
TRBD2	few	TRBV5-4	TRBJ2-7	TGTGCCAGCAGCTTACGGCCTAGCGGGGGGGCAGGCGAGCAGTACTTC	CASSLRPSGGAGEQYF
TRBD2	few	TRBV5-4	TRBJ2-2	TGTGCCAGCAGCCGGAGGGCGGGGGCCGGGGAGCTGTTTTTT	CASSRRAGAGELFF
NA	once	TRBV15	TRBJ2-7	TGTGCCACCAGCAGAGGGGCAGGGGCGGGCCACGAGCAGTACTTC	CATSRGAGAGHEQYF
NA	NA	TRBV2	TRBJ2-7	TGTGCCAGCAGTGAAGAGGGGGAGCCCCCTAGAAACGAGCAGTACTTC	CASSEEGEPPRNEQYF
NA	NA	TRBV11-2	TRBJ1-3	TGTGCCAGCAGCTTGGGAAGGGGCGTCTCTGGAAACACCATATATTTT	CASSLGRGVSGNTIYF
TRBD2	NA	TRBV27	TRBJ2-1	TGTGCCAGCAGTTTAGGTCTAGCGGGGGACAATGAGCAGTTCTTC	CASSLGLAGDNEQFF
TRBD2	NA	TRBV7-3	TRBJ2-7	TGTGCCAGCAGCCTCTCGGGCGGGAGTGGGGGTAACACCTACGAGCAGTACTTC	CASSLSGGSGGNTYEQYF
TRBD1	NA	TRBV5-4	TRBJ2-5	TGTGCCAGCAGCCCTGGGACAGGGCAAGAGACCCAGTACTTC	CASSPGTGQETQYF
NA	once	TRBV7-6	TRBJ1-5	TGTGCCAGCAGCTCCCTCGGAGATCAGCCCCAGCATTTT	CASSSLGDQPQHF
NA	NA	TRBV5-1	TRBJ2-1	TGCGCCAGCAGAACAGGCGGATCAACCTCCTACAATGAGCAGTTCTTC	CASRTGGSTSYNEQFF
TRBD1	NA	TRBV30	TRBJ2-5	TGTGCCTGGAGTCCAACTCCCAGGGGGCTTGGGGAGACCCAGTACTTC	CAWSPTPRGLGETQYF
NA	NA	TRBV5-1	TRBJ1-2	TGCGCCAGCAGCCTGGCAGCTAACTATGGCTACACCTTC	CASSLAANYGYTF
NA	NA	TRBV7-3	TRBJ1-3	TGTGCCAGCAGCTTAGGCGGGACTGGAAACACCATATATTTT	CASSLGGTGNTIYF
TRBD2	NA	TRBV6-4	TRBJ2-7	TGTGCCAGCAGTAGCCTAGCGGGGGGATACGAGCAGTACTTC	CASSSLAGGYEQYF
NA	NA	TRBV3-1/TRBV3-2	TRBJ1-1	TGTGCCAGCAGCCCTCTAGGAACAGGTACTGAAGCTTTCTTT	CASSPLGTGTEAFF
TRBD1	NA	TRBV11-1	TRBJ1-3	TGTGCCAGCAGCAGACCCGGGACAGCTGGAAACACCATATATTTT	CASSRPGTAGNTIYF
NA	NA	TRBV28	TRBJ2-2	TGTGCCACCTCCGGGGGGCAGATCACCGGGGAGCTGTTTTTT	CATSGGQITGELFF
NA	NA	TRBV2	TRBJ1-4	TGTGCCAGCAGTGAGGACAAGGGGGAAAAACTGTTTTTT	CASSEDKGEKLFF
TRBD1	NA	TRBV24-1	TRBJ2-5	TGTGCCACGGGACAGGGGGGGACCCAGTACTTC	CATGQGGTQYF
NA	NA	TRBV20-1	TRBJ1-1	TGCAGTGCTAGTTGGGAGGCTGAAGCTTTCTTT	CSASWEAEAFF
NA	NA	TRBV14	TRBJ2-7	TGTGCCAGCAGCCAAGAGGCGGGACAGACCTACGAGCAGTACTTC	CASSQEAGQTYEQYF
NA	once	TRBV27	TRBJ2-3	TGTGCCAGCAGTTTATCCACTCTCACAGATACGCAGTATTTT	CASSLSTLTDTQYF
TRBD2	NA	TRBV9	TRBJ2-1	TGTGCCAGCAGCGAGAGGGGAGGGAGCTCCTACAATGAGCAGTTCTTC	CASSERGGSSYNEQFF
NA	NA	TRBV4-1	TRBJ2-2	TGCGCCAGCAGCCAAGAGAGAACCAGGGACTACACCGGGGAGCTGTTTTTT	CASSQERTRDYTGELFF
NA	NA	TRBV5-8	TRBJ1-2	TGTGCCAGCAGCTTTCTCAGCGCGGGGCTAGGCTACACCTTC	CASSFLSAGLGYTF
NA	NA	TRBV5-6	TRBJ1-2	TGTGCCAGCAGCCCCGGACGAAGAGGGGGCTACACCTTC	CASSPGRRGGYTF
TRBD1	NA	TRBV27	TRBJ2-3	TGTGCCAGCAGTTCGATAGGGGGCACGACAGATACGCAGTATTTT	CASSSIGGTTDTQYF
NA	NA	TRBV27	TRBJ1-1	TGTGCCAGCAGTTTGTCAGGGTGGGCTGAAGCTTTCTTT	CASSLSGWAEAFF
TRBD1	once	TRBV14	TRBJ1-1	TGTGCCAGCAGCCAGAATTACAGGGGAAGGAACACTGAAGCTTTCTTT	CASSQNYRGRNTEAFF
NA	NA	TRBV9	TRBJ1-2	TGTGCCAGCAGCCCATCCGTGGCGGGAGCTAACTATGGCTACACCTTC	CASSPSVAGANYGYTF
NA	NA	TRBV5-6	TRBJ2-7	TGTGCCAGCAGCGCGGGTCTCGCCTACGAGCAGTACTTC	CASSAGLAYEQYF
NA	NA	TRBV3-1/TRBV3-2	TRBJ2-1	TGTGCCAGCCTGCAGTCACATTACAATGAGCAGTTCTTC	CASLQSHYNEQFF
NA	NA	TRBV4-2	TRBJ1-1	TGTGCCAGCAGCCAAGGTAGCGGATTGAGAACTGAAGCTTTCTTT	CASSQGSGLRTEAFF
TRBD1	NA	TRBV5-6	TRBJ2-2	TGTGCCAGCAGCAAAGGGACAGCAACGAACACCGGGGAGCTGTTTTTT	CASSKGTATNTGELFF